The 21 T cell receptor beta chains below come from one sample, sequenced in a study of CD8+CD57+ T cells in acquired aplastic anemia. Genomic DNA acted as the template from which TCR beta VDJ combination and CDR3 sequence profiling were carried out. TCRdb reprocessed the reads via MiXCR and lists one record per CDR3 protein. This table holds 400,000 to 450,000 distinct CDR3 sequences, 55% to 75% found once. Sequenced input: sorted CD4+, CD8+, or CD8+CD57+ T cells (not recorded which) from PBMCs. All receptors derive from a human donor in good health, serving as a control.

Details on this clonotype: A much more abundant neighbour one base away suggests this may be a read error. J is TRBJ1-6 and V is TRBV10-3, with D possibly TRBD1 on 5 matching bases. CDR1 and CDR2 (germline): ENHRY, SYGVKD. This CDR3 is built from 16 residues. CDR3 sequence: CASMGWGSSYNSPHHF. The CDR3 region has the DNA TGTGCCAGCATGGGATGGGGGAGCTCCTATAATTCACCCCACCACTTT.

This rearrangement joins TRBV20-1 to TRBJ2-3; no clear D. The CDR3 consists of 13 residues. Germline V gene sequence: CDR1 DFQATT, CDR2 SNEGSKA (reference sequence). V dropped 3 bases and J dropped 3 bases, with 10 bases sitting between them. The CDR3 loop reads CSARPRPTDTQYF. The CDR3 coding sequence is TGCAGTGCTAGGCCAAGGCCGACAGATACGCAGTATTTT.

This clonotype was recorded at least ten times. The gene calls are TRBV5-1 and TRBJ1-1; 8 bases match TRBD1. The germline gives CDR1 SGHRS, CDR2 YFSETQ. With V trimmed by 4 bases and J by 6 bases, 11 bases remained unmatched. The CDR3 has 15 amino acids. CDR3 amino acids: CASSPGQGGFAEAFF. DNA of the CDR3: TGCGCCAGCAGCCCCGGACAGGGAGGTTTCGCTGAAGCTTTCTTT.

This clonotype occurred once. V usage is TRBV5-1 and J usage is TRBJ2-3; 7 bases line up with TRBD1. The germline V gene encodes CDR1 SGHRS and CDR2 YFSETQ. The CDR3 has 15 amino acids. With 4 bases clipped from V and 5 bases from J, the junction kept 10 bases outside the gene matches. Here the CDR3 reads CASSVGQNTEDTQYF. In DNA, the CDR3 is TGCGCCAGCAGCGTGGGACAGAACACTGAAGATACGCAGTATTTT.

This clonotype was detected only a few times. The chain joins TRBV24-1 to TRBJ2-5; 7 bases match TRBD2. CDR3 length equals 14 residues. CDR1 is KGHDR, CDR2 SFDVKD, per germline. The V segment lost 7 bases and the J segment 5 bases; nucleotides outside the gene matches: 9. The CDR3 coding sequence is TGTGCCACCAGCGAGGGAGGGCCGTTGGAGACCCAGTACTTC. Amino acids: CATSEGGPLETQYF.

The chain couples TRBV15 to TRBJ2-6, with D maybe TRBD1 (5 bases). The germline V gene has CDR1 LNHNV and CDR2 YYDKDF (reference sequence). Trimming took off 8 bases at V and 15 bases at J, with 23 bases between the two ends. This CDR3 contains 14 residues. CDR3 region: CATRPYPGAKSLTF. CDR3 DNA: TGTGCCACCCGTCCCTACCCTGGGGCCAAGAGCCTGACTTTC.

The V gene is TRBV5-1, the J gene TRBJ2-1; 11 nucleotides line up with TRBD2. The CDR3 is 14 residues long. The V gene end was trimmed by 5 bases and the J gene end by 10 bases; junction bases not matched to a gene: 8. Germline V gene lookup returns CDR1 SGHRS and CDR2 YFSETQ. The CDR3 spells CASRVLTSGEEQFF. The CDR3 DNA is TGCGCCAGCAGGGTCCTGACTAGCGGGGAGGAGCAGTTCTTC.

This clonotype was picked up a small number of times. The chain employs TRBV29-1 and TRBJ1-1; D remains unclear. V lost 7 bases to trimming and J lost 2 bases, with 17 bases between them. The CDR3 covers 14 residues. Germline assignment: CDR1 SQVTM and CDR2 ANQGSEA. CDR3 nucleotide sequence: TGCAGCGCCCAGCCCCAGCCCCTAAACACTGAAGCTTTCTTT. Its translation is CSAQPQPLNTEAFF.

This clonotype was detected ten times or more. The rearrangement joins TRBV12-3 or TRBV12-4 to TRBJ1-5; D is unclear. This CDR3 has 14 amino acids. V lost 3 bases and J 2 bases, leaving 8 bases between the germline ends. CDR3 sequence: CASSFGIGNQPQHF. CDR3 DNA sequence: TGTGCCAGCAGTTTTGGTATAGGCAATCAGCCCCAGCATTTT.

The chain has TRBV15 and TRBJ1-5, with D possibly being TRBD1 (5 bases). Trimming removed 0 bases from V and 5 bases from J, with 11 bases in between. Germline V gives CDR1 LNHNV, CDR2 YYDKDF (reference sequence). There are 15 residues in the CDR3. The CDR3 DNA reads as TGTGCCACCAGCAGAGATAGCAGGGCTGATCAGCCCCAGCATTTT. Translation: CATSRDSRADQPQHF.

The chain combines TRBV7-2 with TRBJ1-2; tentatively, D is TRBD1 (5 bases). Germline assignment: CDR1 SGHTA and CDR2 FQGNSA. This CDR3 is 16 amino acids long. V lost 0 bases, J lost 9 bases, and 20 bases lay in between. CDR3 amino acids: CASSLAGVGMHPCYTF. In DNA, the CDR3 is TGTGCCAGCAGCTTAGCAGGGGTGGGAATGCACCCCTGCTACACCTTC.

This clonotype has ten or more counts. The CDR3 bases are TGTGCCATCAGTGAGTCGTGGCAGGGGGAAATAACTGAAGCTTTCTTT. The encoded protein is CAISESWQGEITEAFF. This sequence joins TRBV10-3 and TRBJ1-1, with 7 bases fitting TRBD1. Unmatched junction bases numbered 9, after V lost 0 bases and J lost 5 bases. The CDR3 has 16 amino acids. The V gene's germline CDR1 is ENHRY and CDR2 SYGVKD.

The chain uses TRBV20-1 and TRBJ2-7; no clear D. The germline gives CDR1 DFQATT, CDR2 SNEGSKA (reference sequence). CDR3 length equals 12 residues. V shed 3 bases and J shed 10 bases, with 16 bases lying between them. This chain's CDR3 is CSARAYRYNQYF. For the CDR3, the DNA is TGCAGTGCTAGGGCCTACCGTTACAATCAGTACTTC.

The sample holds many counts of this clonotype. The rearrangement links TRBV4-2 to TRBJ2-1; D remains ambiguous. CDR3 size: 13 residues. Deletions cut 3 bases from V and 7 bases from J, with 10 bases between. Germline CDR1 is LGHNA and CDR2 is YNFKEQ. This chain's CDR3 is CASSQTPRNEQFF. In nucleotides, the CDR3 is TGTGCCAGCAGCCAGACTCCTAGGAATGAGCAGTTCTTC.

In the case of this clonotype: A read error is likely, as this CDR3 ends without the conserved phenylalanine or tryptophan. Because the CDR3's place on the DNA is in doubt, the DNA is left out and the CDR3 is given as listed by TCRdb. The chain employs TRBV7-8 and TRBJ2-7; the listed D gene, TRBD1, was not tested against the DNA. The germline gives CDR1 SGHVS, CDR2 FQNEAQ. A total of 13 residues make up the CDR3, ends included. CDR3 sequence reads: CASSLSPGLGETQ.

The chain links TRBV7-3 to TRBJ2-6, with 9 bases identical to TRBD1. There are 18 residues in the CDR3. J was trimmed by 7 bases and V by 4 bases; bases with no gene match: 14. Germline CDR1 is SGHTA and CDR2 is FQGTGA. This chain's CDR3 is CASSSNRGHTEAANVLTF. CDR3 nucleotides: TGTGCCAGCAGCTCGAACAGGGGGCACACTGAAGCTGCCAACGTCCTGACTTTC. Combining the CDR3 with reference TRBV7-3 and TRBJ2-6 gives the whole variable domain GAGVSQTPSNKVTEKGKYVELRCDPISGHTALYWYRQSLGQGPEFLIYFQGTGAADDSGLPNDRFFAVRPEGSVSTLKIQRTERGDSAVYLCASSSNRGHTEAANVLTFGAGSRLTVL.

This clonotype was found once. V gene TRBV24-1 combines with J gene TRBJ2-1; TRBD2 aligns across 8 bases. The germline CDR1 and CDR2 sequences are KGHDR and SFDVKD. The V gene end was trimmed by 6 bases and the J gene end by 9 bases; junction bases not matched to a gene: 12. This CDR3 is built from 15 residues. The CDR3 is CATSLIRGGSVEQFF. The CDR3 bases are TGTGCCACCAGTTTAATCCGCGGGGGGTCGGTTGAGCAGTTCTTC.

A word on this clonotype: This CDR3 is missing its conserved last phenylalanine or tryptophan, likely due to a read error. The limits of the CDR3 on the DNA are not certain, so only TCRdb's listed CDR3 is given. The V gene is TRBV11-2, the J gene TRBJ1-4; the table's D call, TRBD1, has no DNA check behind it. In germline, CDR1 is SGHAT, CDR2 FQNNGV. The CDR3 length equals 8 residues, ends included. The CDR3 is CASSRGGG.

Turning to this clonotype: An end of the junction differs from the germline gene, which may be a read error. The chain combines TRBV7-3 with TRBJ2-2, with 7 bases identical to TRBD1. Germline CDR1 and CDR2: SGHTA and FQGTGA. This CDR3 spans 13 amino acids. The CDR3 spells CASSSTGTGELLF. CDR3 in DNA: TGTGCCAGCAGCTCGACAGGGACCGGGGAGCTGCTTTTT.

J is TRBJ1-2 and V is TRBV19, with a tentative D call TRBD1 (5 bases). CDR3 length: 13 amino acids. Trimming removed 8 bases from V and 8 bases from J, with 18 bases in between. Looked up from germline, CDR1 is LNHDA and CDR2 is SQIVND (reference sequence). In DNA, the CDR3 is TGTGCCAGTCGGCTAGGAGGGGCAGGGGGCTACACCTTC. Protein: CASRLGGAGGYTF.

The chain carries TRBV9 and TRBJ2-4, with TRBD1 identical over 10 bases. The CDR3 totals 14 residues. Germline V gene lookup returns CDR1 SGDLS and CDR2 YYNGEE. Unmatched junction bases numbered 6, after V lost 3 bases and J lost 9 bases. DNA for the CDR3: TGTGCCAGCAGCGCGGGACAGGGGATAAGCATTCAGTACTTC. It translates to CASSAGQGISIQYF.